The table lists the clone carrying this T cell receptor beta chain with a few counts. The data were taken from a study of spatial heterogeneity in lung cancer. TCRdb analysed the 5' RACE reads with MiXCR anew, one entry per CDR3 protein. Of approximately 39,000 distinct CDR3 sequences in the sample, about 7.2% were seen once. Time point denoted: sample taken at primary tumor resection. This CDR3 contains 14 residues. The V end lost 4 bases, the J end lost 1 base, and 10 bases lay between the germline ends. Germline V gene sequence: CDR1 SGHAT, CDR2 FQDESV (reference sequence). This clonotype was obtained from a female donor with early-stage non-small cell lung cancer. The gene calls are TRBV11-1 and TRBJ1-1; D remains unclear. The sample was PBMCs, taken at surgery. The DNA of the CDR3 is TGTGCCAGCAGCTCCTGGACGGCGAACACTGAAGCTTTCTTT. This sequence encodes CASSSWTANTEAFF.